Below are 16 T cell receptor beta chains sequenced from a single sample in a study of T cell responses to AZD1222 COVID-19 vaccine. TCRdb's table, derived via immunoSEQ multiplex PCR, lists solely in-frame clones and lacks some. The sample consists of approximately 89,000 clones, approximately 90% of them appearing once. The sequencing used peripheral blood, collected 28 days after the second AZD1222 dose. These TCRs come from an adult who received the AZD1222 COVID-19 vaccine.

The chain couples TRBV7-2 to TRBJ1-2; 9 bases agree with TRBD1. Germline V gene lookup returns CDR1 SGHTA and CDR2 FQGNSA. The junction had 10 bases not matched to a gene; V was cut back by 2 bases and J by 3 bases. This CDR3 has 17 residues. CDR3 in amino acids: CASSLRLGQGKDYGYTF. The DNA of the CDR3 is TGTGCCAGCAGCTTAAGACTAGGACAGGGGAAGGACTATGGCTACACCTTC.

This rearrangement joins TRBV19 to TRBJ2-3, with D tentatively TRBD2 (7 bases). The V gene's germline CDR1 is LNHDA and CDR2 SQIVND (reference sequence). Trimming removed 4 bases from V and 10 bases from J, with 24 bases in between. This CDR3 spans 16 amino acids. The CDR3 DNA reads TGTGCCAGTAGTACCCGGGGCGGGGGCCCACGGAATGCGCAGTATTTT. Translation: CASSTRGGGPRNAQYF.

CDR3 DNA: TGTGCCACCTCGGGAGGGCCGGGCTATGGCTACACCTTC. This encodes CATSGGPGYGYTF. The chain recombines TRBV2 with TRBJ1-2; D remains unclear. Germline assignment: CDR1 SNHLY and CDR2 FYNNEI. The CDR3 spans 13 residues. Trimming cost V 10 bases and J 4 bases, with 16 bases left between them.

The V gene is TRBV30, the J gene TRBJ1-6, with 8 bases matching TRBD1. CDR3 length: 16 amino acids. J lost 7 bases, V lost 0 bases, and 8 bases had no gene match. Germline CDR1 and CDR2: GTSNPN and SVGIG (reference sequence). The chain's CDR3 is CAWSVQYGQGNSPLHF. The CDR3 DNA sequence: TGTGCCTGGAGTGTACAGTACGGACAGGGCAATTCACCCCTCCACTTT.

The chain joins TRBV7-9 to TRBJ1-1; 9 bases map to TRBD1. Trimming cost V 4 bases and J 7 bases; bases outside gene matches: 7. This CDR3 spans 14 amino acids. The germline V gene has CDR1 SEHNR and CDR2 FQNEAQ (reference sequence). The CDR3 reads CASSYTGGGDEAFF. The CDR3 coding sequence is TGTGCCAGCAGCTACACAGGGGGCGGCGATGAAGCTTTCTTT.

The CDR3 coding sequence is TGCGCCAGCACCCTAAGTGTGTGGGTTGGGGCCAACGTCCTGACTTTC. It encodes CASTLSVWVGANVLTF. This rearrangement joins TRBV5-1 to TRBJ2-6; D uncertain. The V end was cut by 6 bases, the J end by 3 bases, with 16 bases between. CDR1 SGHRS and CDR2 YFSETQ come from the germline V gene. The CDR3 has 16 amino acids. The variable domain in full, with the rest retrieved from reference TRBV5-1 and TRBJ2-6, is KAGVTQTPRYLIKTRGQQVTLSCSPISGHRSVSWYQQTPGQGLQFLFEYFSETQRNKGNFPGRFSGRQFSNSRSEMNVSTLELGDSALYLCASTLSVWVGANVLTFGAGSRLTVL.

This clone showed up just once. This chain links TRBV3-1 (or the pseudogene TRBV3-2) with TRBJ1-1; the D gene is possibly TRBD1 (6 bases). Trimming took 4 bases from V and 1 from J, leaving 13 bases between them. Germline V CDR1 and CDR2: LGHDT, YNNKEL (reference sequence). The CDR3 loop spans 15 amino acids. The CDR3 reads CASSLLYRENTEAFF. As DNA, the CDR3 is TGTGCCAGCAGCCTCCTATACAGGGAGAACACTGAAGCTTTCTTT.

The chain combines TRBV30 with TRBJ2-7; 13 bases fit TRBD2. Germline trimming cut 5 bases from V and 6 bases from J; bases unmatched to any gene: 7. The CDR3 loop spans 14 amino acids. Per the germline V gene, CDR1 is GTSNPN and CDR2 is SVGIG (reference sequence). Here the CDR3 DNA reads TGTGCCTGGCGGACTAGCGGGAGAATAGGCGAGCAGTACTTC. Translated, it gives CAWRTSGRIGEQYF.

The chain carries TRBV18 and TRBJ1-3, with TRBD1 as a possible D gene (6 bases). Trimming took 5 bases from V and 2 from J, leaving 13 bases between them. The germline V gene encodes CDR1 KGHSH and CDR2 LQKENI. The CDR3 covers 15 residues. The chain's CDR3 is CASSSYDRPGNTIYF. As DNA, the CDR3 is TGTGCCAGCTCATCTTACGACAGGCCTGGAAACACCATATATTTT.

V gene TRBV18 combines with J gene TRBJ1-2; D gene uncertain. The CDR3 is 13 amino acids. The germline V gene has CDR1 KGHSH and CDR2 LQKENI. V lost 0 bases, J lost 4 bases, and 6 bases lay in between. In DNA, the CDR3 is TGTGCCAGCTCACCACCCTCAGCCTATGGCTACACCTTC. Its protein is CASSPPSAYGYTF.

This clone has only a few counts. At one end, the junction sequence differs from germline, possibly due to a read error. The rearrangement uses TRBV7-7 and TRBJ1-3; D uncertain. The CDR3 totals 15 residues. Germline CDR1 SSHAT, CDR2 FNYEAQ (reference sequence). CDR3 protein: CASSLDVGFGNTIYF. The CDR3 DNA reads as TGTGCTAGCAGCTTAGATGTGGGTTTTGGAAACACCATATATTTT.

V usage is TRBV7-8 and J usage is TRBJ2-2; tentative D call: TRBD1 (5 bases). The CDR3 contains 15 residues. Germline V gene lookup returns CDR1 SGHVS and CDR2 FQNEAQ. V shed 3 bases and J shed 3 bases, with 11 bases lying between them. The CDR3 sequence: CASSLREGDTGELFF. In DNA, the CDR3 is TGTGCCAGCAGCTTGCGCGAAGGGGACACCGGGGAGCTGTTTTTT.

This chain links TRBV7-9 with TRBJ1-4; D is ambiguous. V was pared by 7 bases and J by 0 bases, with 12 bases between. Germline V gives CDR1 SEHNR, CDR2 FQNEAQ (reference sequence). The CDR3 length is 15 residues. CDR3 in amino acids: CASKIGFTTNEKLFF. The CDR3 DNA sequence: TGTGCCAGCAAAATTGGGTTCACAACTAATGAAAAACTGTTTTTT.

The rearrangement uses TRBV30 and TRBJ1-6; 7 bases align to TRBD1. CDR3 length: 15 amino acids. Germline loops: CDR1 GTSNPN, CDR2 SVGIG (reference sequence). V shed 6 bases, J shed 0 bases, and the junction held 5 bases outside the gene matches. The CDR3 is CACRDSSSYNSPLHF. The CDR3, as DNA: TGTGCCTGCCGGGACAGTAGCTCCTATAATTCACCCCTCCACTTT. Variable domain in full (rest from reference TRBV30 and TRBJ1-6): SQTIHQWPATLVQPVGSPLSLECTVEGTSNPNLYWYRQAAGRGLQLLFYSVGIGQISSEVPQNLSASRPQDRQFILSSKKLLLSDSGFYLCACRDSSSYNSPLHFGNGTRLTVT.

This chain connects TRBV21-1 to TRBJ2-3. TRBV21-1 is an annotated pseudogene. This CDR3 region has 13 residues. CDR3 sequence: CASRPPTTDTQYF. The CDR3 region has the DNA TGTGCCAGCAGGCCCCCCACCACAGATACGCAGTATTTT.

The chain uses TRBV30 and TRBJ1-5, with D possibly being TRBD1 (6 bases). Germline CDR1 reads GTSNPN; CDR2 reads SVGIG (reference sequence). V was shortened by 2 bases and J by 3 bases, with 8 bases between the two germline ends. The CDR3 contains 13 residues. This CDR3 reads CAWSSGDNQPQHF. CDR3 nucleotides: TGTGCCTGGAGTTCAGGGGACAATCAGCCCCAGCATTTT.